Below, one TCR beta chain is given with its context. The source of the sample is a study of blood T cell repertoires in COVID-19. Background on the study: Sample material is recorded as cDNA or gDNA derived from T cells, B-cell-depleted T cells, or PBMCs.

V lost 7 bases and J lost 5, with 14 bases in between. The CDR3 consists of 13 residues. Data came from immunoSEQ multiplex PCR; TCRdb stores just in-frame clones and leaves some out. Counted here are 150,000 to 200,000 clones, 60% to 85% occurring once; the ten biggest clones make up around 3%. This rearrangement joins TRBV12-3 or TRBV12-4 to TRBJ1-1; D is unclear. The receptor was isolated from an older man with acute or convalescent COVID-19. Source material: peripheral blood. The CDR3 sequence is CASIYSGSTEAFF. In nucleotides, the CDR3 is TGTGCCAGCATCTATAGCGGGTCTACTGAAGCTTTCTTT.